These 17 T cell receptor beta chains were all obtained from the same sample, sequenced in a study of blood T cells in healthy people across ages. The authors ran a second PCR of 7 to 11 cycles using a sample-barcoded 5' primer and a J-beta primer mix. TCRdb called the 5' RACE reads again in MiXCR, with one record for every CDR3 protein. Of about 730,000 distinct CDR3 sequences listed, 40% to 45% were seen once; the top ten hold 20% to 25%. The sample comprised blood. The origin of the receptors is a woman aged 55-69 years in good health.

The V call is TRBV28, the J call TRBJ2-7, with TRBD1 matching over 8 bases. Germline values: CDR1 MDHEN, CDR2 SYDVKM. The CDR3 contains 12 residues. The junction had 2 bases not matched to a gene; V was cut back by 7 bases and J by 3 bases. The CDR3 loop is CASKQGDYEQYF. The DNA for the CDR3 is TGTGCCAGCAAACAGGGGGACTACGAGCAGTACTTC.

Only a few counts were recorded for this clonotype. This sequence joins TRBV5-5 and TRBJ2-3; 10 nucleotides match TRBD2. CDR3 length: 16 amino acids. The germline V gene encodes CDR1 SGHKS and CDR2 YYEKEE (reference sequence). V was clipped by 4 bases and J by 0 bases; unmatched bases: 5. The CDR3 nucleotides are TGTGCCAGCAGCAGTAAACTAGCGGGGAGCACAGATACGCAGTATTTT. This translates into CASSSKLAGSTDTQYF.

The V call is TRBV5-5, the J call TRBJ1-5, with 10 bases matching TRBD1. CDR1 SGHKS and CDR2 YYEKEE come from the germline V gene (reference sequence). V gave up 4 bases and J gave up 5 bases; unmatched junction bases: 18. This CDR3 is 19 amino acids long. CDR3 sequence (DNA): TGTGCCAGCAGCAGGAGTTTACCGGGACAGGGGATAGTAGATCAGCCCCAGCATTTT. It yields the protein CASSRSLPGQGIVDQPQHF.

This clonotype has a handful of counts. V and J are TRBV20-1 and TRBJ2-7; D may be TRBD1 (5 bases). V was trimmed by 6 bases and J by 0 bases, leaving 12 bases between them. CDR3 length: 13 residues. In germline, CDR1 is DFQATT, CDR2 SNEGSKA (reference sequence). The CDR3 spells CSAAQASSYEQYF. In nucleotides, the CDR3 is TGCAGTGCCGCACAGGCGAGCTCCTACGAGCAGTACTTC.

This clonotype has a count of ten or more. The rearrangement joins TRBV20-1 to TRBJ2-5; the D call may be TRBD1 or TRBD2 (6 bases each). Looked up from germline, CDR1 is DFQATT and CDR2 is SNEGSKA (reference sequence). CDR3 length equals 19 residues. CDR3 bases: TGCAGGGCCTACCCGGGACGGGGGCGCTTTCAAGTACCCCAAGAGACCCAGTACTTC. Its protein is CRAYPGRGRFQVPQETQYF.

CDR3 residues: CASCWERADGDQYF. The CDR3 DNA reads as TGTGCCAGTTGCTGGGAAAGGGCAGACGGGGACCAGTACTTC. V usage is TRBV6-1 and J usage is TRBJ2-7; D could derive from TRBD1 or TRBD2 (5 bases each). This CDR3 spans 14 amino acids. In germline, CDR1 is MNHNS, CDR2 SASEGT. The ends were cut back, 9 bases at V and 10 bases at J, with 25 bases in the middle.

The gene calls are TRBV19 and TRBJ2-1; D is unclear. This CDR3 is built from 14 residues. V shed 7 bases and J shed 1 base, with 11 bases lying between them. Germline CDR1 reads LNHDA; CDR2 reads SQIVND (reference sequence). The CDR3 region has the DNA TGTGCCAGTACCTCTGCACAGTCCTACAATGAGCAGTTCTTC. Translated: CASTSAQSYNEQFF.

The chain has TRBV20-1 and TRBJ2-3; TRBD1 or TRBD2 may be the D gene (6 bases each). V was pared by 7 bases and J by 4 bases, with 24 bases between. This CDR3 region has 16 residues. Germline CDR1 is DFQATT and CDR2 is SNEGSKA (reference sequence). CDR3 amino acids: CSVFGGARGAADTQYF. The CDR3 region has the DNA TGCAGTGTGTTTGGCGGCGCTAGGGGGGCAGCAGATACGCAGTATTTT.

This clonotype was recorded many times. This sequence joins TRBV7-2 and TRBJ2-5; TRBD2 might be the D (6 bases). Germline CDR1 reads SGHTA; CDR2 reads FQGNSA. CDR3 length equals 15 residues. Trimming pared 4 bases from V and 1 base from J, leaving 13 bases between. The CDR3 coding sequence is TGTGCCAGCAGCTCCGCGGGACTTTTCCAAGAGACCCAGTACTTC. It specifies CASSSAGLFQETQYF.

The CDR3, as DNA: TGTGCCAGCAGTCCGCGCCTCCTTCATGCAGAGACCCAGTACTTC. Its protein product is CASSPRLLHAETQYF. The chain uses TRBV6-5 and TRBJ2-5; D call uncertain. This CDR3 contains 15 residues. Germline V gene data show CDR1 as MNHEY and CDR2 as SVGAGI. The V end lost 5 bases, the J end lost 4 bases, and 17 bases lay between the germline ends.

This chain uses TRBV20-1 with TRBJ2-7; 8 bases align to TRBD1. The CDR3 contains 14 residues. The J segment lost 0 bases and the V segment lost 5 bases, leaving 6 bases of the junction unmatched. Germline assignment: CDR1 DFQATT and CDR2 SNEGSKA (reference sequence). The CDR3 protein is CSAGDRRSSYEQYF. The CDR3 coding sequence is TGCAGTGCTGGGGACAGGCGTTCCTCCTACGAGCAGTACTTC.

The CDR3 DNA sequence: TGTGCCAGCAGTTCGCAACTCGGGACTCCAGACACAGATACGCAGTATTTT. It is translated as CASSSQLGTPDTDTQYF. The chain combines TRBV12-3 or TRBV12-4 with TRBJ2-3; TRBD2 is a possible D gene (6 bases). There are 17 residues in the CDR3. The V end was cut by 4 bases, the J end by 2 bases, with 19 bases between.

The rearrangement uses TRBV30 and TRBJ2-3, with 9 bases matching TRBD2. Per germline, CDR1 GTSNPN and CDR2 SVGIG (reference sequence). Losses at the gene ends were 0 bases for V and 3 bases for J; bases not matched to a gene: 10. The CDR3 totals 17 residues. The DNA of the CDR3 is TGTGCCTGGAGTGTACGTAGAACTAGCGGGTATACAGATACGCAGTATTTT. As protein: CAWSVRRTSGYTDTQYF.

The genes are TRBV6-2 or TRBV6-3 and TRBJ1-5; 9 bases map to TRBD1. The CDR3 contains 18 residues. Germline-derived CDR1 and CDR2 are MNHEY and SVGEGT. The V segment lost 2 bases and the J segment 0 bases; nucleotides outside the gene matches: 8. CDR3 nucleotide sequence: TGTGCCAGCAGTTACGTAAGGACAGGGGAATATAGCAATCAGCCCCAGCATTTT. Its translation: CASSYVRTGEYSNQPQHF.

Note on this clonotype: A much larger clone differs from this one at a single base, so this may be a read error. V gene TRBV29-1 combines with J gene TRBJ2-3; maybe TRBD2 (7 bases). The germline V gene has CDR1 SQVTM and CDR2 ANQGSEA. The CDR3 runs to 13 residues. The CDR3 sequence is CSVNPGGTVTQYF. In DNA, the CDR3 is TGCAGCGTAAACCCGGGGGGCACAGTTACGCAGTATTTT.

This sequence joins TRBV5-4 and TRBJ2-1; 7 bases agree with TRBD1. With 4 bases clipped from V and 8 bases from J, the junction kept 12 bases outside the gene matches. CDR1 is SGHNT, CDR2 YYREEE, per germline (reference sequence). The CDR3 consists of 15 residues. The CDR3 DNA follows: TGTGCCAGCAGCCCCGGGACAGCCTTTAGAGATGAGCAGTTCTTC. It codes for CASSPGTAFRDEQFF.

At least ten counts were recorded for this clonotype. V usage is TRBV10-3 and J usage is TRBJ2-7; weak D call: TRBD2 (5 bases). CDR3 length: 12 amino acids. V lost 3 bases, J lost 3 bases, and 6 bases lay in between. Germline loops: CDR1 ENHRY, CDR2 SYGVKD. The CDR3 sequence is CAISEGLYEQYF. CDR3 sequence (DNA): TGTGCCATCAGTGAAGGACTCTACGAGCAGTACTTC.